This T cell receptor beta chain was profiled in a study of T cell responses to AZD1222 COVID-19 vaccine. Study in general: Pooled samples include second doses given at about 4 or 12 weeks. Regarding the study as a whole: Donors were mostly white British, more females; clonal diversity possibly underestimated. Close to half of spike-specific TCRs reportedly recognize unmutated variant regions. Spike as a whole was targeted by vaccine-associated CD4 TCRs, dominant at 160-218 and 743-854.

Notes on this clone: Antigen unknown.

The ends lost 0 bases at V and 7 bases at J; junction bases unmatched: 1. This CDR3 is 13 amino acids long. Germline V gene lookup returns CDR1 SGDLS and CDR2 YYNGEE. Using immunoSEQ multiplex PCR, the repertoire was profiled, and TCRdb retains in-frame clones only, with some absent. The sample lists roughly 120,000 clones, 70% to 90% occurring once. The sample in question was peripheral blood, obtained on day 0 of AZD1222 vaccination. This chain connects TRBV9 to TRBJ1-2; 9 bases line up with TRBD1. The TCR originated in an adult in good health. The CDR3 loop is CASSVGTGVGYTF. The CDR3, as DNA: TGTGCCAGCAGCGTAGGGACAGGGGTTGGCTACACCTTC.